The clone carrying this T cell receptor beta chain was counted a few times. CDR1 MNHEY and CDR2 SVGAGI come from the germline V gene. The CDR3 runs 14 residues. V gave up 5 bases and J gave up 4 bases, with 12 bases separating them. After isolation, RNA underwent reverse transcription to generate cDNA as the sequencing template. Profiling relied on immunoSEQ multiplex PCR, and the TCRdb table lists in-frame clones only, not all of them. The data contain 90,000 to 120,000 clones, 55% to 75% of them singletons. These data belong to a study of CD8+ T cells in alopecia areata. This chain connects TRBV6-5 to TRBJ1-5, with D unclear. The clonotype comes from a human donor in good health. Sequenced material: CD8+ T cells sorted from blood. The DNA of the CDR3 is TGTGCCAGCAGTGAGGAGATGGAGAATCAGCCCCAGCATTTT. As protein: CASSEEMENQPQHF.